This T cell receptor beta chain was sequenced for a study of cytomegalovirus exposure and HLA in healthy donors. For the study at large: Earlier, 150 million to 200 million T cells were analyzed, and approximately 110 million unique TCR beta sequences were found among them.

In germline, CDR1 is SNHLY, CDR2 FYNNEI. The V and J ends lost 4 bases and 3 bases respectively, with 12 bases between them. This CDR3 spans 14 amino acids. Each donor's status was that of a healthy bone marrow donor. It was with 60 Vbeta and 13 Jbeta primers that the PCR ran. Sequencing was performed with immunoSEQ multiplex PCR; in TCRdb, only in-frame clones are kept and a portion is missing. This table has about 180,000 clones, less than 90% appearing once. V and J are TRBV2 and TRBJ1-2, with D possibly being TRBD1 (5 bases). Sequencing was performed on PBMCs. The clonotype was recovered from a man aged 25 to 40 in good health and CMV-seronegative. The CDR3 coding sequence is TGTGCCAGCAGTGGGCCCGGGGGTTACTATGGCTACACCTTC. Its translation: CASSGPGGYYGYTF.